Given below is one T cell receptor (beta chain) in context. Its antigen is still unknown. The CDR3 runs 13 residues. V was cut by 5 bases and J by 8 bases, with 15 bases left in between. From germline, CDR1 is SEHNR and CDR2 FQNEAQ (reference sequence). This specimen belongs to a study of T cell responses to AZD1222 COVID-19 vaccine. Study-wide results and limits: Recipients of two AZD1222 doses showed rising Spike-specific TCR breadth and depth. Reportedly, nearly half of unique spike TCRs recognized epitopes outside B.1.351/B.1.1.7 mutations. Clonal diversity was possibly underestimated, and the donors were mostly white British, with more females.

Sequenced by immunoSEQ multiplex PCR; TCRdb stores in-frame clones only, minus some. The data show approximately 220,000 clones, just over 90% seen once. The material was peripheral blood, obtained on day 0 of MenACWY control vaccination. This chain links TRBV7-9 with TRBJ1-2, with no clear D. The clonotype was recovered from an adult in good health. The CDR3 is CASSPTGGLGYTF. CDR3 sequence (DNA): TGTGCCAGCAGCCCTACGGGAGGGCTCGGCTACACCTTC.